This TCR beta chain was recovered during a study of blood T cells in healthy people across ages. Background on the study: There was about one barcoded beta molecule captured by template switching per two T cells. Points from the study as a whole: Higher diversity, along with more naive CD4+ cells, distinguished long-lived donors from aged donors.

This clonotype was counted between two and nine times. What it binds is unknown. CDR3 length equals 14 residues. Germline lookup yields CDR1 KGHSH and CDR2 LQKENI. J gave up 3 bases and V 8 bases, and 7 bases lay outside the gene matches. Through a sample-barcoded 5' primer and a J-beta primer mix, a second PCR was run for roughly 7 to 11 cycles. TCRdb ran MiXCR on the 5' RACE reads and lists one entry per CDR3 protein. Of some 1.4 million distinct CDR3 sequences listed, roughly 40% are singletons. The V gene is TRBV18, the J gene TRBJ1-5; 7 bases fit TRBD1. This sequence originates from a woman aged 18-29 years in good health. The sequencing sample was made of blood. The CDR3 loop is CASSPTGNNQPQHF. CDR3 DNA: TGTGCCAGCAGCCCGACAGGGAACAATCAGCCCCAGCATTTT.